The 14 T cell receptor beta chains in this list originate from one sample, sequenced in a study of T-cell memory formation after mild COVID-19. Using its own MiXCR run on the 5' RACE reads, TCRdb lists one record per CDR3 protein. This sample has about 320,000 distinct CDR3 sequences, with roughly an eighth found just once. Specimen: PBMCs or a T cell subset sorted from them (not recorded which). These receptors were obtained from a man younger than 35 who had mild COVID-19 (a few samples of this study predate the infection). Cell type and time point are not known.

This clonotype was observed a handful of times. The chain links TRBV12-3 or TRBV12-4 to TRBJ2-5, with 7 bases fitting TRBD1. Losses at the gene ends were 7 bases for V and 4 bases for J; bases not matched to a gene: 6. The CDR3 totals 13 residues. CDR3 nucleotide sequence: TGTGCCAGCACCGGGACAGCCGGAGAGACCCAGTACTTC. As protein: CASTGTAGETQYF.

In its sample, this clonotype was seen a few times. The rearrangement links TRBV29-1 to TRBJ1-1; TRBD1 agrees at 9 bases. Germline V gene lookup returns CDR1 SQVTM and CDR2 ANQGSEA. The CDR3 has 13 residues. V trimming: 6 bases; J trimming: 3 bases; junction bases outside the gene matches: 5. For the CDR3, the DNA is TGCAGCGTAGTCCGACAGGGGGACACTGAAGCTTTCTTT. It codes for CSVVRQGDTEAFF.

This clonotype was counted only a few times. This chain links TRBV25-1 with TRBJ2-7; D assignment may be TRBD1 or TRBD2 (6 bases each). The CDR3 is 14 amino acids. Germline V gene lookup returns CDR1 MGHDK and CDR2 SYGVNS. V lost 6 bases to trimming and J lost 0 bases, with 12 bases between them. CDR3 protein: CASSIGGSSYEQYF. In DNA form, the CDR3 reads TGTGCCAGCAGCATAGGGGGGTCCTCCTACGAGCAGTACTTC.

The CDR3 loop is CASSYSNTGLAKNIQYF. CDR3 coding DNA: TGTGCCAGCAGTTACTCGAACACGGGATTAGCCAAAAACATTCAGTACTTC. The rearrangement links TRBV6-5 to TRBJ2-4; weak D call: TRBD2 (5 bases). CDR1 is MNHEY and CDR2 is SVGAGI in the germline V gene. V lost 0 bases to trimming and J lost 0 bases, with 12 bases between them. This CDR3 is built from 17 residues.

The chain couples TRBV5-1 to TRBJ1-1, with 7 bases fitting TRBD1. Losses at the gene ends were 4 bases for V and 4 bases for J; bases not matched to a gene: 7. Germline loops: CDR1 SGHRS, CDR2 YFSETQ. The CDR3 runs to 14 residues. The CDR3 region has the DNA TGCGCCAGCAGCGCAACAGGGGTGGGCACTGAAGCTTTCTTT. The encoded protein is CASSATGVGTEAFF.

In its sample, this clonotype was seen a few times. The V and J genes are TRBV3-1 and TRBJ2-1; weak D call: TRBD2 (5 bases). The V and J ends lost 1 base and 5 bases respectively, with 6 bases between them. The CDR3 length is 13 residues. The germline V gene encodes CDR1 LGHDT and CDR2 YNNKEL (reference sequence). CDR3 protein: CASSQVRDNEQFF. CDR3 sequence (DNA): TGTGCCAGCAGCCAAGTGCGGGACAATGAGCAGTTCTTC.

The chain has TRBV7-9 and TRBJ2-1; D is uncertain. The length of the CDR3 is 15 residues. The germline V gene encodes CDR1 SEHNR and CDR2 FQNEAQ (reference sequence). V lost 1 base, J lost 5 bases, and 12 bases lay in between. The CDR3 DNA reads as TGTGCCAGCAGCTTAGGGTTAGGCCCCCACAATGAGCAGTTCTTC. Its protein product is CASSLGLGPHNEQFF.

The rearrangement uses TRBV6-1 and TRBJ1-5, with a weak D call TRBD1 (6 bases). The ends were cut back, 7 bases at V and 9 bases at J, with 25 bases in the middle. Germline-derived CDR1 and CDR2 are MNHNS and SASEGT. The CDR3 has 16 residues. Written as DNA, the CDR3 is TGTGCCAGCATCGCAGGTACGACGGGTGTAGGGGGGCCCCAGCATTTT. Its protein product is CASIAGTTGVGGPQHF.

This clonotype showed up just a few times. The V call is TRBV7-9, the J call TRBJ1-1; D may be TRBD1 (5 bases). CDR1 and CDR2 from the germline V gene are SEHNR and FQNEAQ (reference sequence). Trimming shortened V by 4 bases and J by 1 base, and 28 bases separated the two germline ends. The CDR3 length is 20 residues. Here the CDR3 reads CASSSFAPGRHTRTNTEAFF. The DNA of the CDR3 is TGTGCCAGCAGCTCGTTCGCTCCGGGACGCCATACCCGGACGAACACTGAAGCTTTCTTT.

In this sample, this clonotype turned up a few times. The chain uses TRBV5-6 and TRBJ2-6; D gene unclear. The CDR3 runs 18 residues. Trimming took off 2 bases at V and 0 bases at J, with 15 bases between the two ends. CDR1 and CDR2 (germline): SGHDT, YYEEEE. The DNA for the CDR3 is TGTGCCAGCAGCTTAGGTATTATTAGGAGCTCTGGGGCCAACGTCCTGACTTTC. Translating it yields CASSLGIIRSSGANVLTF.

This clonotype was seen a handful of times. The J gene is TRBJ2-3, the V gene TRBV12-3 or TRBV12-4; D possibly corresponds to TRBD2 (6 bases). The CDR3 contains 13 residues. V was clipped by 6 bases and J by 4 bases, with 11 bases between them. The CDR3 reads CASRVVAADTQYF. CDR3 bases: TGTGCCAGCAGGGTCGTAGCGGCAGATACGCAGTATTTT.

This clonotype was found a few times. The V call is TRBV28, the J call TRBJ2-7, with 10 bases matching TRBD1. Germline V gene data show CDR1 as MDHEN and CDR2 as SYDVKM. The CDR3 has 11 amino acids. CDR3 loop: CASSSRQGAQV. The CDR3 DNA follows: TGTGCCAGCAGTTCTCGACAGGGGGCTCAGGTC.

This rearrangement joins TRBV20-1 to TRBJ2-7, with 7 bases that match TRBD2. There are 14 residues in the CDR3. Germline assignment: CDR1 DFQATT and CDR2 SNEGSKA (reference sequence). J was trimmed by 2 bases and V by 0 bases; bases with no gene match: 4. CDR3 sequence: CSARDGREPYEQYF. The CDR3 DNA follows: TGCAGTGCTAGAGATGGGAGGGAACCCTACGAGCAGTACTTC.

This clonotype was found a few times. CDR3 coding DNA: TGTGCCAGCAGCGATCTGGAACAGCCCCAGCATTTT. It yields the protein CASSDLEQPQHF. The rearrangement joins TRBV7-9 to TRBJ1-5; no definite D call. V gave up 5 bases and J gave up 7 bases, with 9 bases separating them. Germline V gene lookup returns CDR1 SEHNR and CDR2 FQNEAQ (reference sequence). This CDR3 contains 12 residues.